This is a list of T cell receptor beta chains from one sample in a study of T-cell reconstitution after alpha-beta-depleted transplantation in children. TCRdb called the PCR reads again in MiXCR, with one record for every CDR3 protein. The profile covers just over 950,000 distinct CDR3 sequences, with about 29% appearing a single time and about 28% taken by the ten largest. Material: PBMCs, mostly from graft donor cells, obtained 360 days after TCRalphabeta/CD19-depleted stem cell transplant. These receptors were collected from a boy under two years old who had a stem cell transplant for SCID, so the T cells may come from the graft donor. Both conserved end residues are part of each CDR3.

TRBV6-1	TRBJ2-6	CASSDVYKEFSGANVLTF
TRBV6-5	TRBJ1-3	CASSYLGGNTIYF
TRBV5-1	TRBJ1-2	CASSLARDGYTF
TRBV18	TRBJ2-4	CASSPQTWDIQYF
TRBV7-2	TRBJ2-7	CASSLRTLGYEQYF
TRBV5-1	TRBJ1-4	CASSWELGEKLFF
TRBV6-5	TRBJ1-1	CASSFPGQGGTEAFF
TRBV4-2	TRBJ2-1	CASSQSVYGGDEQFF
TRBV7-2	TRBJ2-5	CASSLEGLVEETQYF
TRBV7-9	TRBJ2-7	CASSLKREQGGEQYF
TRBV5-1	TRBJ2-1	CASSLGQVSYNEQFF
TRBV6-1	TRBJ1-2	CASFFSGTQYGYTF
TRBV7-6	TRBJ1-1	CASSHGMNTEAFF
TRBV10-3	TRBJ2-7	CAISEGPAYEQYF
TRBV29-1	TRBJ2-1	CSVVGQIAVNEQFF
TRBV5-2	TRBJ1-2	CASSLKPYPDRRDNYGYTF
TRBV21-1	TRBJ2-3	CASTIRGGGGDTQYF
TRBV4-2	TRBJ2-7	CASSQAPGQNSYEQYF
TRBV2	TRBJ1-2	CASLFYTF
TRBV12-3/TRBV12-4	TRBJ1-1	CASTPPPENTEAFF
TRBV5-1	TRBJ2-7	CASSLAGGDAYEQYF
TRBV7-2	TRBJ1-1	CASSRLGPVEAFF
TRBV12-3/TRBV12-4	TRBJ1-5	CASSLMSYSNQPQHF
TRBV5-1	TRBJ2-5	CASSLSGGGAETQYF
TRBV11-2	TRBJ2-5	CASSLGRRHGETQYF
TRBV20-1	TRBJ2-3	CSAPGLADTTDTQYF
TRBV18	TRBJ2-1	CASSRRFEQFF
TRBV7-8	TRBJ2-5	CASSPLPRGVFQETQYF
TRBV11-2	TRBJ2-7	CASSFPKGLIYEQYF
TRBV11-2	TRBJ1-5	CASSPGVSGNQPQHF
TRBV12-3/TRBV12-4	TRBJ2-7	CASSPSLSGYEQYF
TRBV20-1	TRBJ1-5	CSARRDRDLQPQHF
TRBV5-1	TRBJ2-1	CASSPGFGPLRGNEQFF
TRBV5-1	TRBJ2-6	CASSSFTGTSGANVLTF
TRBV6-5	TRBJ2-7	CASRQGGAYEQYF
TRBV11-2	TRBJ2-3	CASSPMGLEGDTQYF
TRBV12-3/TRBV12-4	TRBJ1-2	CASSERMVGENYGYTF
TRBV20-1	TRBJ1-2	CSARALGSNPYYGYTF
TRBV12-3/TRBV12-4	TRBJ2-7	CASSLMGSYEQYF
TRBV12-3/TRBV12-4	TRBJ2-7	CASSLIQGLSEQYF
TRBV6-2/TRBV6-3	TRBJ2-6	CASTQGWLVGANVLTF
TRBV7-9	TRBJ2-7	CASSTGLASDEQYF